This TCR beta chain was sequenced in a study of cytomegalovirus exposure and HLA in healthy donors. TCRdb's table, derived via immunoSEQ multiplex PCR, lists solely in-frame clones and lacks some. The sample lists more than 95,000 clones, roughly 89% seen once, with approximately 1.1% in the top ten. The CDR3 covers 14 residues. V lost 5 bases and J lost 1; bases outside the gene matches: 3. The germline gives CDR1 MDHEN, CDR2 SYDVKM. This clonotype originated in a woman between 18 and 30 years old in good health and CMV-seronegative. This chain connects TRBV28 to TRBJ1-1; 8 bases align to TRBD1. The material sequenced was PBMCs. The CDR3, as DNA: TGTGCCAGCAGTGAGGACAGGGAGAACACTGAAGCTTTCTTT. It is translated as CASSEDRENTEAFF.